The entry below describes one T cell receptor (beta chain). Its antigen is unknown. The junction shows a germline mismatch at one end, possibly a read error. Assay: immunoSEQ multiplex PCR; the TCRdb copy retains only in-frame clones and omits some. The sample has approximately 2,800 clones, roughly 32% seen once; the top ten hold under 25%. The record originates from a study of T cells in localized non-small cell lung cancer. The CDR3 spans 14 residues. Looked up from germline, CDR1 is GTSNPN and CDR2 is SVGIG (reference sequence). General study findings and limits: Turning up in adjacent lung were a median roughly 59 of the top 100 tumor clones. As only one tumor region underwent sequencing, heterogeneity remains possible. The greatest T cell clonality was found in uninvolved adjacent lung (higher than in tumor).

The starting material was lung tumor tissue, obtained before any cancer treatment. This chain uses TRBV30 with TRBJ1-3, with 9 bases identical to TRBD1. This TCR was recovered from a female donor of 60 years or more with stage II squamous cell lung carcinoma. CDR3 in amino acids: CAGRTGGPGNTIYF. Written as DNA, the CDR3 is TGTGCCGGGAGAACAGGGGGCCCTGGAAACACCATATATTTT.